These T cell receptor beta chains were read from a single sample in a study of T-cell reconstitution after alpha-beta-depleted transplantation in children. TCRdb ran MiXCR on the PCR reads and lists one entry per CDR3 protein. The sample consists of about 980,000 distinct CDR3 sequences, roughly 29% of them appearing once. This sample comprised PBMCs, mostly from graft donor cells, obtained 360 days after TCRalphabeta/CD19-depleted stem cell transplant. These receptors originate from a boy younger than two who had a stem cell transplant for SCID, so the T cells may come from the graft donor. Both conserved end residues are part of each CDR3. D genes are given only for firm matches. Not all rows give a size; the values are once, few, many and, for expanded clones, a class.

once TRBJ2-7 TRBV5-1 TRBD1 CASSPGQGVFNEQYF TGCGCCAGCAGCCCTGGACAGGGGGTTTTCAACGAGCAGTACTTC
few TRBJ2-1 TRBV7-9 TRBD2 CASSFLSGVNEQFF TGTGCCAGCAGCTTTCTTAGCGGGGTAAATGAGCAGTTCTTC
few TRBJ2-7 TRBV5-1 - CASRPLGTGYEQYF TGCGCCAGCAGGCCGCTGGGAACAGGCTACGAGCAGTACTTC
- TRBJ1-1 TRBV29-1 - CSVPPTASNTEAFF TGCAGCGTCCCACCGACAGCCTCGAACACTGAAGCTTTCTTT
few TRBJ2-2 TRBV7-8 - CASSLGPPPGELFF TGTGCCAGCAGCTTAGGCCCTCCCCCCGGGGAGCTGTTTTTT
- TRBJ1-1 TRBV18 - CASSRETDAFF TGTGCCAGCTCACGGGAGACAGACGCTTTCTTT
- TRBJ1-1 TRBV20-1 - CSATNGPISNLNTEAFF TGCAGTGCTACAAACGGACCTATTAGTAATTTGAACACTGAAGCTTTCTTT
- TRBJ2-3 TRBV20-1 - CSATLLGGVPDTQYF TGCAGTGCTACCCTCCTCGGTGGGGTCCCAGATACGCAGTATTTT
- TRBJ2-2 TRBV7-3 - CASSSGPQAGELFF TGTGCCAGCAGCTCCGGGCCCCAGGCCGGGGAGCTGTTTTTT
- TRBJ1-2 TRBV5-5 TRBD1 CASSRTGDLSNYGYTF TGTGCCAGCAGTCGGACAGGGGACTTAAGTAACTATGGCTACACCTTC
many TRBJ2-3 TRBV4-1 - CASSQGTRGQYF TGCGCCAGCAGCCAAGGGACCAGGGGGCAGTATTTT
- TRBJ2-1 TRBV5-1 - CATKKGSGYNEQFF TGCGCCACCAAGAAGGGATCAGGTTACAATGAGCAGTTCTTC
few TRBJ2-3 TRBV9 - CASSGRGPYTDTQYF TGTGCCAGCAGCGGGCGGGGGCCTTACACAGATACGCAGTATTTT
- TRBJ2-7 TRBV11-2 - CASSLTRFSYEQYF TGTGCCAGCAGCTTGACTAGGTTCTCCTACGAGCAGTACTTC
once TRBJ1-4 TRBV3-1 - CASSRDRINEKLFF TGTGCCAGCAGCCGTGACAGAATTAATGAAAAACTGTTTTTT
few TRBJ2-4 TRBV20-1 - CSARDWLEGVIQYF TGCAGTGCTAGAGATTGGCTAGAAGGGGTCATTCAGTACTTC
few TRBJ1-6 TRBV7-2 - CASSPIMSGAGDSPLHF TGTGCCAGCAGTCCTATTATGTCCGGGGCCGGGGATTCACCCCTCCACTTT